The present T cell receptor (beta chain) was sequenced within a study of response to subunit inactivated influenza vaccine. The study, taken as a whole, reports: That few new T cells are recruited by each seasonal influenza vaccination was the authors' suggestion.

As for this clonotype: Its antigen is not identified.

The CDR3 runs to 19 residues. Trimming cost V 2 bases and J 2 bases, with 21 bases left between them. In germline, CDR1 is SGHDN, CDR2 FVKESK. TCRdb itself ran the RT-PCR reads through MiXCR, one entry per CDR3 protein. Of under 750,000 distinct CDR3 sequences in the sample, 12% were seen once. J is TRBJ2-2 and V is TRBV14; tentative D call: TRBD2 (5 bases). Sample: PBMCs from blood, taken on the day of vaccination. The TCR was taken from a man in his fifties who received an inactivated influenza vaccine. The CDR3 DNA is TGTGCCAGCAGCCAAATCCGGGCCTTGCGAGGGAGCAACACCGGGGAGCTGTTTTTT. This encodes CASSQIRALRGSNTGELFF. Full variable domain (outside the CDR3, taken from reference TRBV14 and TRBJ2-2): EAGVTQFPSHSVIEKGQTVTLRCDPISGHDNLYWYRRVMGKEIKFLLHFVKESKQDESGMPNNRFLAERTGGTYSTLKVQPAELEDSGVYFCASSQIRALRGSNTGELFFGEGSRLTVL.